This T cell receptor (beta chain) was obtained from a study of low-dose radiotherapy and immunotherapy resistance in tumors. TRAV- and TRBV-specific primers were used for first-strand cDNA, which covered alpha and beta chains. For amplifying TCRs, the PCR ran for around 20 cycles with Phusion, which was used together with a constant-region primer and the adapter on the V primers. MiXCR, applied by TCRdb to the reads, yields one record per CDR3 protein. Counted here are 85,000 to 95,000 distinct CDR3 sequences, about 20% occurring once; the ten biggest clones make up 9.5% to 15%. The CDR3 covers 15 residues. The V gene lost 3 bases and the J gene lost 3 bases, with 12 bases spanning the gap. The germline V gene has CDR1 MNHNS and CDR2 SASEGT. The sample holds many counts of this clonotype. The time point denotes: after trial treatment. Specified treatment: LDRT plus nivolumab, ipilimumab, low-dose cyclophosphamide and aspirin (RACIN trial).

The source was PBMCs, collected after low-dose radiotherapy plus immunotherapy. This chain connects TRBV6-1 to TRBJ1-5; TRBD1 might be the D (5 bases). The sequence came from a female donor with ovarian cancer. The DNA for the CDR3 is TGTGCCAGCAGTGAGATGGGCAGGGTCAATCAGCCCCAGCATTTT. Its protein product is CASSEMGRVNQPQHF.